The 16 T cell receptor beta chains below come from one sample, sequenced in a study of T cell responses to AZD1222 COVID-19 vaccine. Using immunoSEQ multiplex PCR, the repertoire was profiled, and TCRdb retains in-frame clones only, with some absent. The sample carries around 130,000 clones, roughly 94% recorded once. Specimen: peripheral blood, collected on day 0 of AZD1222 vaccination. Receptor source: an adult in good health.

CDR3 DNA: TGTGCCAGCAGCGTAGCTATGGCAGGGGCCTACTACGAGCAGTACTTC. This encodes CASSVAMAGAYYEQYF. The chain employs TRBV9 and TRBJ2-7, with D perhaps matching TRBD1 (6 bases). Trimming took 0 bases from V and 3 from J, leaving 16 bases between them. This CDR3 contains 16 residues. Germline CDR1 SGDLS, CDR2 YYNGEE.

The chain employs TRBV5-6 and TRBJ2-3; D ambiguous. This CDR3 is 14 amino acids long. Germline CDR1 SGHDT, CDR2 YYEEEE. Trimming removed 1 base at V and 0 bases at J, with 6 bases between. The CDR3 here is CASSLRLSTDTQYF. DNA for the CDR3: TGTGCCAGCAGCTTGAGACTCAGCACAGATACGCAGTATTTT.

This CDR3 is CASSSPQRRRVSTDTQYF. In DNA form, the CDR3 reads TGTGCCAGCAGTTCTCCCCAGCGACGTAGAGTAAGCACAGATACGCAGTATTTT. The rearrangement joins TRBV27 to TRBJ2-3; D unclear. The V and J ends lost 4 bases and 0 bases respectively, with 20 bases between them. Looked up from germline, CDR1 is MNHEY and CDR2 is SMNVEV (reference sequence). This CDR3 has 18 amino acids.

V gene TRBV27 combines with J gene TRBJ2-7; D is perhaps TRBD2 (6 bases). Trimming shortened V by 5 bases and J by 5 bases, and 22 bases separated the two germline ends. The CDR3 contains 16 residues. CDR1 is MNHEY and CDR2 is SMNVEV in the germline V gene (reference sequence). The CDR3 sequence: CASSTPGLPKGDEQYF. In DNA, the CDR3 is TGTGCCAGCAGTACGCCGGGACTTCCCAAAGGCGACGAGCAGTACTTC.

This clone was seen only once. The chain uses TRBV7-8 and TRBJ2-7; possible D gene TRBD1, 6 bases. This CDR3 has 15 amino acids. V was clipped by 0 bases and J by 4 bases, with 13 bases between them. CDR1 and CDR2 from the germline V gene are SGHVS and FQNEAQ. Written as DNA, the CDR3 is TGTGCCAGCAGCTTAGCACGGACAGTTCCTTACGAGCAGTACTTC. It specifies CASSLARTVPYEQYF.

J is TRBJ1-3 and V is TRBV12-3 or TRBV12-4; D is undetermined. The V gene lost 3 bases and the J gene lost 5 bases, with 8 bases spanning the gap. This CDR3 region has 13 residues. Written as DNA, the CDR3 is TGTGCCAGCAGTTTCGCTCTCCGAAACACCATATATTTT. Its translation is CASSFALRNTIYF.

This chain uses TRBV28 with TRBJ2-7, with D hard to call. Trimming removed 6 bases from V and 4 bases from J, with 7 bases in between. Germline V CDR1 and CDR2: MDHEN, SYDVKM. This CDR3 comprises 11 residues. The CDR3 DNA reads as TGTGCCAGCAGAGGGTCTTACGAGCAGTACTTC. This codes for CASRGSYEQYF.

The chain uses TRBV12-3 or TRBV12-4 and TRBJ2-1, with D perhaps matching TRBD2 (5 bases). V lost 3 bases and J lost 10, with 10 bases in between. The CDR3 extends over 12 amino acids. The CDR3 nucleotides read TGTGCCAGCAGTTTTCGGGATCGAGAGCAGTTCTTC. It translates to CASSFRDREQFF.

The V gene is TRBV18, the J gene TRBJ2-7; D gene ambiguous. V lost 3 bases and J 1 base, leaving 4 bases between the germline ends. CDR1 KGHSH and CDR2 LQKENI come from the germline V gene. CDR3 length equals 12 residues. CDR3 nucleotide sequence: TGTGCCAGCTCACCCGAATCCTACGAGCAGTACTTC. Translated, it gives CASSPESYEQYF.

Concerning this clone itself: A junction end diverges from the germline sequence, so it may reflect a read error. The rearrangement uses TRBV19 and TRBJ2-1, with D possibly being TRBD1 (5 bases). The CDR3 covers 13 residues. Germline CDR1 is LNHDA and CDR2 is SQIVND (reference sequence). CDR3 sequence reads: CASSIGRANERFF. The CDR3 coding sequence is TGTGCCAGTAGTATAGGCAGGGCCAATGAGCGGTTCTTC.

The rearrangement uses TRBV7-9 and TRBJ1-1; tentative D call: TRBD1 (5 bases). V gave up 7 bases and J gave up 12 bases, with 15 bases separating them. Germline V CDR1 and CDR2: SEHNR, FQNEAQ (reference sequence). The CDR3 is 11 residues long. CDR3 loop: CASIPGGVPFF. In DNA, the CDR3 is TGTGCCAGCATCCCTGGGGGGGTACCTTTCTTT. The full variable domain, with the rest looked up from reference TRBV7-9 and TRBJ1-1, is DTGVSQNPRHKITKRGQNVTFRCDPISEHNRLYWYRQTLGQGPEFLTYFQNEAQLEKSRLLSDRFSAERPKGSFSTLEIQRTEQGDSAMYLCASIPGGVPFFGQGTRLTVV.

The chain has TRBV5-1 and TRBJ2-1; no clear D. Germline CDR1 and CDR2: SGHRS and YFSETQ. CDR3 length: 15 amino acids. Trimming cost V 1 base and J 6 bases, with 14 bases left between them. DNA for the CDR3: TGCGCCAGCAGCTTGACTGCGTTATTCGGCAATGAGCAGTTCTTC. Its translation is CASSLTALFGNEQFF. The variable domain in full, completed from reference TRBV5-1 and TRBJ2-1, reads KAGVTQTPRYLIKTRGQQVTLSCSPISGHRSVSWYQQTPGQGLQFLFEYFSETQRNKGNFPGRFSGRQFSNSRSEMNVSTLELGDSALYLCASSLTALFGNEQFFGPGTRLTVL.

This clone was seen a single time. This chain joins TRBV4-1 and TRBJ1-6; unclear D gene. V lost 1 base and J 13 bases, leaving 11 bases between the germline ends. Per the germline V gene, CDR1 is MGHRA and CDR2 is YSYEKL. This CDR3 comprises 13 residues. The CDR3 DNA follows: TGCGCCAGCAGCCAAGTTCCCCCCAGTCCCCTCCACTTT. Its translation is CASSQVPPSPLHF.

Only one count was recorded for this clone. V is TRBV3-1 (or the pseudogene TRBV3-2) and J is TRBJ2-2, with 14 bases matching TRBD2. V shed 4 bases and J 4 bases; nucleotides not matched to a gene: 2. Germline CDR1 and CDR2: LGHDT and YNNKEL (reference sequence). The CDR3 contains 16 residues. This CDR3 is CASSRGLAGATGELFF. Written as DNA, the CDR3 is TGTGCCAGCAGCCGGGGACTAGCGGGAGCCACCGGGGAGCTGTTTTTT.

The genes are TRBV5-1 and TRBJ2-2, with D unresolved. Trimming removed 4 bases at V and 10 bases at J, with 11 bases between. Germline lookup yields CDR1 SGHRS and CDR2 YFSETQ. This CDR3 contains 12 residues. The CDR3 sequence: CASSPDRPELFF. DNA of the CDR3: TGCGCCAGCAGCCCCGACCGGCCGGAGCTGTTTTTT.

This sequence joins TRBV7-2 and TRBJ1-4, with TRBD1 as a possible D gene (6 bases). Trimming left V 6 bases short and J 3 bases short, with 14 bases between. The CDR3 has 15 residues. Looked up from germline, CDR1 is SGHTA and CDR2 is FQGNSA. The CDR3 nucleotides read TGTGCCAGCAGTCTACAGGGTTGCTCTAATGAAAAACTGTTTTTT. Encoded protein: CASSLQGCSNEKLFF.